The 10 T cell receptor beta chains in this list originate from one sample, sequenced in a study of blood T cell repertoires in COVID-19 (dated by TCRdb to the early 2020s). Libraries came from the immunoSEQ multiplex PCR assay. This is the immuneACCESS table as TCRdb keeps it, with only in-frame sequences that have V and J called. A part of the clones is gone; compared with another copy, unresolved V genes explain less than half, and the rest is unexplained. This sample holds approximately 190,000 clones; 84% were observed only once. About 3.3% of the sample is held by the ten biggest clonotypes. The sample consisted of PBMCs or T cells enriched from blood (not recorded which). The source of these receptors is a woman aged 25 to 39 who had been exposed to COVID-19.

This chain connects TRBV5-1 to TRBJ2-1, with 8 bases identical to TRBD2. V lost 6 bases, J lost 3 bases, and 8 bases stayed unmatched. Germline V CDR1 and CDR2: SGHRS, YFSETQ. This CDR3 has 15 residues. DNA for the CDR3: TGCGCCAGCACCCCGGGCGGGGGGAACTACAATGAGCAGTTCTTC. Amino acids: CASTPGGGNYNEQFF. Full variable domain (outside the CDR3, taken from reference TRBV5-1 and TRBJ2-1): KAGVTQTPRYLIKTRGQQVTLSCSPISGHRSVSWYQQTPGQGLQFLFEYFSETQRNKGNFPGRFSGRQFSNSRSEMNVSTLELGDSALYLCASTPGGGNYNEQFFGPGTRLTVL.

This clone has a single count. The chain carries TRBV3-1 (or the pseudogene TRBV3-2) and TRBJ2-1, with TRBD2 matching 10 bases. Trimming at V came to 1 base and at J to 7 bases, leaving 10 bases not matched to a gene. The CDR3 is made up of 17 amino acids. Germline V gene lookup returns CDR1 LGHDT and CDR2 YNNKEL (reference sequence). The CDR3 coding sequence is TGTGCCAGCAGCCAAGCCCGGGGACTAGCGTCTACAAATGAGCAGTTCTTC. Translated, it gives CASSQARGLASTNEQFF.

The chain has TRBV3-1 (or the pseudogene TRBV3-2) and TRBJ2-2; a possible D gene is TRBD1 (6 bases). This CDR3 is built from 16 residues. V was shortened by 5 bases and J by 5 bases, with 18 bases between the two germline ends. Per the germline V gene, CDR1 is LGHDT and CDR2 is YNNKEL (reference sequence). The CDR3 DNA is TGTGCCAGCAGCAAGAAGACAGGAACGGGGACCGGGGAGCTGTTTTTT. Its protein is CASSKKTGTGTGELFF.

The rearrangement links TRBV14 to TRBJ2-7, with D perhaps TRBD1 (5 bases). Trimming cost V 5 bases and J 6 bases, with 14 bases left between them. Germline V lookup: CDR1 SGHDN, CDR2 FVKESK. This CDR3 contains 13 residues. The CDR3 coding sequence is TGTGCCAGCAGCGCATATACAGGACCCGAGCAGTACTTC. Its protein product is CASSAYTGPEQYF. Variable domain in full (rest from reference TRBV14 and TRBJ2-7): EAGVTQFPSHSVIEKGQTVTLRCDPISGHDNLYWYRRVMGKEIKFLLHFVKESKQDESGMPNNRFLAERTGGTYSTLKVQPAELEDSGVYFCASSAYTGPEQYFGPGTRLTVT.

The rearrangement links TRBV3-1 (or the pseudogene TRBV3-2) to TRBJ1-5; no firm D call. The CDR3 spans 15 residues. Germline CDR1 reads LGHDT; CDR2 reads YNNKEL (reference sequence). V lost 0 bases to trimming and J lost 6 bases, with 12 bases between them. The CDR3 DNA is TGTGCCAGCAGCCAAGATTTTACGTCGGGTCAGCCCCAGCATTTT. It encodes CASSQDFTSGQPQHF.

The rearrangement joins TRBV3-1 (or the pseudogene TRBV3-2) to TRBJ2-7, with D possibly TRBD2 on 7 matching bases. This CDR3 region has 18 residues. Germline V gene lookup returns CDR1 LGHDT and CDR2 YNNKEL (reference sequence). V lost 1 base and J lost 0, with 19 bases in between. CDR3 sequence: CASSQVEGGGSDSYEQYF. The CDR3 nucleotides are TGTGCCAGCAGCCAAGTAGAAGGGGGAGGGTCGGACTCCTACGAGCAGTACTTC.

The CDR3 bases are TGCGCCAGCAGTGAGTCGACTATGGGCGCAGCTTTCTTT. Translating gives CASSESTMGAAFF. This chain connects TRBV10-1 to TRBJ1-1, with D hard to call. The germline gives CDR1 WNHNN, CDR2 SYGVQD (reference sequence). The CDR3 consists of 13 residues. The V end lost 0 bases, the J end lost 10 bases, and 12 bases lay between the germline ends.

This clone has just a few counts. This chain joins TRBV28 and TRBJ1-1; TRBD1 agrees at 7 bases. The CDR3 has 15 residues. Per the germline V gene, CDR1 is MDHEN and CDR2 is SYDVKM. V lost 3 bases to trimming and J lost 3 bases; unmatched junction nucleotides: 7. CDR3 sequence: CASSFGTVGDTEAFF. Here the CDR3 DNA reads TGTGCCAGCAGTTTCGGGACAGTTGGTGACACTGAAGCTTTCTTT.

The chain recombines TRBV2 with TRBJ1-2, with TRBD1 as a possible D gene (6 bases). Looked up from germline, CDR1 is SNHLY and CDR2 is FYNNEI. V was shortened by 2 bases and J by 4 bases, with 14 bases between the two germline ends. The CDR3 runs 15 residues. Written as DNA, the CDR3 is TGTGCCAGCAGTGAATTAGGACAGACCAGCTATGGCTACACCTTC. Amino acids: CASSELGQTSYGYTF.

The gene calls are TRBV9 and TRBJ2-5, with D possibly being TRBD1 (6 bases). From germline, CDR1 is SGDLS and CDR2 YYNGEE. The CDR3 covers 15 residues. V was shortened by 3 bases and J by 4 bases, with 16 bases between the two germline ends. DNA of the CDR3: TGTGCCAGCAGCGGAACAGGGTTGGGTGGAGAGACCCAGTACTTC. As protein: CASSGTGLGGETQYF.